This TCR beta chain was sequenced for a study of vaccination and CD4 T cells after COVID-19. Study summary: The cells in question were stimulated using overlapping spike peptides derived from SARS-CoV-2, HCoV-NL63, HCoV-OC43 and HCoV-229E. Control cultures were given a CEFX pool, an HIV-1 Nef pool, or no peptide.

V gave up 3 bases and J gave up 10 bases, with 17 bases separating them. The V gene's germline CDR1 is MDHEN and CDR2 SYDVKM. This CDR3 has 14 residues. Comments on this clonotype: Its specificity is not known.

The treatment denotes: roughly 11-day PBMC culture with coronavirus spike peptide pools or control peptides (ViraFEST assay). Pre-COVID-19 pandemic sampling (2011-2018) yielded the unexposed donor's CD4+ T cells. Four cold-coronavirus spikes and SARS-CoV-2 S/N served to probe CD4+ T cells taken from unexposed donors, cells permitting. Sequence data for DNA of cultured CD4+ T cells were generated by the Oncomine TCR Beta short-read assay. Extraction of genomic DNA was performed on cultured CD4+ T cells. TCRdb processed the PCR reads anew with MiXCR; each CDR3 protein has one entry. The sample contains 9,500 to 12,000 distinct CDR3 sequences, 37% of which appear only once.

Sequenced material: CD4+ T cells from blood, cultured in vitro. The receptor was isolated from a human donor in good health. The chain links TRBV28 to TRBJ2-3; possibly TRBD2 for D (5 bases). CDR3 loop: CASSFGASTSAQYF. CDR3 coding DNA: TGTGCCAGCAGTTTCGGAGCTAGCACATCCGCGCAGTATTTT.